This TCR beta chain was obtained from a study of regulatory T cells in long-lasting Graves disease. This clonotype has only a few counts. Time point: newly diagnosed GD, antithyroid drugs for less than 3 months. RNA from PBMCs was the source of the TCR library. Trimming left V 4 bases short and J 7 bases short, with 23 bases between. Germline lookup yields CDR1 MGHRA and CDR2 YSYEKL. This CDR3 comprises 17 residues. With iRepertoire HTBI primers and Arm-PCR of CDR3 regions, TCR beta libraries were built. Each CDR3 protein gets one entry after TCRdb re-called the multiplex PCR reads with MiXCR. The table lists under 800,000 distinct CDR3 sequences, approximately 15% of them singletons. The sample also formed part of further work on T cells in Graves' hyperthyroidism and ophthalmopathy.

This sample comprised peripheral blood mononuclear cells (PBMCs), obtained at new diagnosis, from a patient treated with antithyroid drugs. The sequence came from a woman in her twenties or thirties with Graves disease. This chain links TRBV4-1 with TRBJ1-5, with a tentative D call TRBD1 (6 bases). CDR3 sequence reads: CASSPSPSAGEVQPQHF. For the CDR3, the DNA is TGCGCCAGCAGCCCCTCCCCTTCGGCAGGGGAGGTCCAGCCCCAGCATTTT.